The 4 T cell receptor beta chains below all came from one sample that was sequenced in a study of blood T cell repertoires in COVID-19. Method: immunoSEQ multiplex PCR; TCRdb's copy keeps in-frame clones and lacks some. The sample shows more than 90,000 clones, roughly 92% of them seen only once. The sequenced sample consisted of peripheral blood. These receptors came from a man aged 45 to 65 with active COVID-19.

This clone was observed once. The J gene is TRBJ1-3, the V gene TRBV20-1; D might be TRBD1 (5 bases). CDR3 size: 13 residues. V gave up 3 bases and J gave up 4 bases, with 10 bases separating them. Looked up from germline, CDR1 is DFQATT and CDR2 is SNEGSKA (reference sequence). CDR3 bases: TGCAGTGCTAGTCGACAGTCCGGAAACACCATATATTTT. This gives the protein CSASRQSGNTIYF.

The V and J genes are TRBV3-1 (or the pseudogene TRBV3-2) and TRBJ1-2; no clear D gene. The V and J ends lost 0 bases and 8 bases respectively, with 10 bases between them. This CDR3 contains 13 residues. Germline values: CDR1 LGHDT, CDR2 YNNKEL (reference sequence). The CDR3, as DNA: TGTGCCAGCAGCCAAGAAGTTTCCAGGGGCTACACCTTC. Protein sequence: CASSQEVSRGYTF.

The CDR3 spells CASSFGTNSNQPQHF. CDR3 nucleotides: TGTGCCAGCAGCTTCGGGACAAATAGCAATCAGCCCCAGCATTTT. J is TRBJ1-5 and V is TRBV5-5, with a possible D match to TRBD1 (6 bases). Trimming removed 2 bases from V and 0 bases from J, with 9 bases in between. The germline gives CDR1 SGHKS, CDR2 YYEKEE (reference sequence). The CDR3 sequence is 15 residues long.

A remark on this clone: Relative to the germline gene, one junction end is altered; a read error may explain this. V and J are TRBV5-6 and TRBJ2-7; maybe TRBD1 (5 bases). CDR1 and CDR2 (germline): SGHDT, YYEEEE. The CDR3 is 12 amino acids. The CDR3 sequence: CASSLGGGAPDF. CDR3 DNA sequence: TGTGCCAGCAGCTTGGGGGGTGGGGCCCCGGACTTC. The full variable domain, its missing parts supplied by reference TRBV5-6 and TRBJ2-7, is DAGVTQSPTHLIKTRGQQVTLRCSPKSGHDTVSWYQQALGQGPQFIFQYYEEEERQRGNFPDRFSGHQFPNYSSELNVNALLLGDSALYLCASSLGGGAPDFGPGTRLTVT.